This T cell receptor beta chain was retrieved from a study of radiation and T cells in renal cell carcinoma. Sample treatment: 15 Gy SBRT to primary tumor, nephrectomy 4 weeks later. Study-wide results and caveats: Irradiated tumors held more dominant CDR3 motifs than control tumors.

TCRdb keeps only in-frame clones here, not all; method: immunoSEQ multiplex PCR. The table records 7,000 to 9,500 clones, roughly 55% of them present only once. Trimming stripped 1 base from V and 4 bases from J, with 10 bases between. CDR3 length equals 14 residues. Germline V gene sequence: CDR1 SGHTA, CDR2 FQGNSA. This clone appeared a few times. Antigen unknown. This clonotype was obtained from a man aged 55 to 69 with renal cell carcinoma. V is TRBV7-2 and J is TRBJ1-1; D may be TRBD1 (5 bases). The sequencing here drew on tumor tissue, taken from a patient whose treatment included radiotherapy and nephrectomy. The chain's CDR3 is CASSLGGTGTEAFF. CDR3 in DNA: TGTGCCAGCAGCTTAGGGGGGACGGGCACTGAAGCTTTCTTT.